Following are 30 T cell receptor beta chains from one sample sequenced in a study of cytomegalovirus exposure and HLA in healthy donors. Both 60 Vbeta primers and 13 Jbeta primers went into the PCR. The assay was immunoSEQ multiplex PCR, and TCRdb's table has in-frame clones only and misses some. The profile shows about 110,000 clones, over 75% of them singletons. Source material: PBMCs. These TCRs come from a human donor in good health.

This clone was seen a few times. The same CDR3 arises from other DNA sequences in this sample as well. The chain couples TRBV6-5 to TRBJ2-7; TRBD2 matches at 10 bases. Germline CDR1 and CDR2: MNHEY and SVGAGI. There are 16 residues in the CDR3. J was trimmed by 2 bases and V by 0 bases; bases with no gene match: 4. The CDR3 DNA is TGTGCCAGCAGTTACTCGAGCGGGAGGGCTCCCTACGAGCAGTACTTC. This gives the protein CASSYSSGRAPYEQYF.

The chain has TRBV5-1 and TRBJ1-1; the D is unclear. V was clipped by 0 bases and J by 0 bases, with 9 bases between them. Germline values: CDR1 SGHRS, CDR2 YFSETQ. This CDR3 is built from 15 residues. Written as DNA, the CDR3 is TGCGCCAGCAGCTTGGAATACAGTATGAACACTGAAGCTTTCTTT. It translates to CASSLEYSMNTEAFF.

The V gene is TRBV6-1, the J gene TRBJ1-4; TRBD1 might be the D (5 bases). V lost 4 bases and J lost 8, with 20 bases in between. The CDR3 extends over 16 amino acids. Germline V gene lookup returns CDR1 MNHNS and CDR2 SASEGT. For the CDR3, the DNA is TGTGCCAGCAGTGTGCTCAGGGCCCCCTTTAGAGAAAAACTGTTTTTT. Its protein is CASSVLRAPFREKLFF.

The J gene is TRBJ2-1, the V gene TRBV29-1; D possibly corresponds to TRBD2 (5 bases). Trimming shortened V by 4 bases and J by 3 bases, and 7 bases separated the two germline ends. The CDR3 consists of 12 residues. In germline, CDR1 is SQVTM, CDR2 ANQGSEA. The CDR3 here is CSVASGYNEQFF. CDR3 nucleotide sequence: TGCAGCGTTGCGAGCGGCTACAATGAGCAGTTCTTC.

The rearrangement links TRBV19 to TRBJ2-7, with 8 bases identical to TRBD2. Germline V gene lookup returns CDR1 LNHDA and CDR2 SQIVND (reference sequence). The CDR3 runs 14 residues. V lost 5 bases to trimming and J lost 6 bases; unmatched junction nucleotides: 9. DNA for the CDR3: TGTGCCAGTAGTGAACGGGGGGGTCCCGGCGAGCAGTACTTC. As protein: CASSERGGPGEQYF.

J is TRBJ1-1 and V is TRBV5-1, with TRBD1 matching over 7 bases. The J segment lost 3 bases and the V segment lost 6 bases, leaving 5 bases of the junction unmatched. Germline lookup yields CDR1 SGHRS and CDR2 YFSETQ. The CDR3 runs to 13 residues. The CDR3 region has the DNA TGCGCCAGCACCGGGACAGCGGACACTGAAGCTTTCTTT. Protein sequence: CASTGTADTEAFF.

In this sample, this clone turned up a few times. The CDR3 is CASSPLGQGFGEQYF. CDR3 DNA: TGTGCCAGCAGTCCCCTCGGACAGGGATTCGGCGAGCAGTACTTC. The chain carries TRBV7-9 and TRBJ2-7, with 8 bases aligning to TRBD1. The CDR3 is 15 amino acids. With V trimmed by 6 bases and J by 6 bases, 13 bases remained unmatched. Per the germline V gene, CDR1 is SEHNR and CDR2 is FQNEAQ (reference sequence). Filled out from reference TRBV7-9 and TRBJ2-7, the complete variable domain reads DTGVSQNPRHKITKRGQNVTFRCDPISEHNRLYWYRQTLGQGPEFLTYFQNEAQLEKSRLLSDRFSAERPKGSFSTLEIQRTEQGDSAMYLCASSPLGQGFGEQYFGPGTRLTVT.

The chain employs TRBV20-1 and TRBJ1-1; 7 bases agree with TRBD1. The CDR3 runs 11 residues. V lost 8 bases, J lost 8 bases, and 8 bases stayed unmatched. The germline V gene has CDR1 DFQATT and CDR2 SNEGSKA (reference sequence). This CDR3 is CSCFDRVEAFF. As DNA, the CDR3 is TGCAGTTGTTTCGACAGGGTCGAAGCTTTCTTT.

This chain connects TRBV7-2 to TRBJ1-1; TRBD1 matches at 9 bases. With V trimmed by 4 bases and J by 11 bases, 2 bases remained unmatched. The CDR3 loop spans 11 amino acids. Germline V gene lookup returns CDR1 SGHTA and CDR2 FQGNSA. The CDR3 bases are TGTGCCAGCAGCTCTGGACAGGGGGCTTTCTTT. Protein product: CASSSGQGAFF.

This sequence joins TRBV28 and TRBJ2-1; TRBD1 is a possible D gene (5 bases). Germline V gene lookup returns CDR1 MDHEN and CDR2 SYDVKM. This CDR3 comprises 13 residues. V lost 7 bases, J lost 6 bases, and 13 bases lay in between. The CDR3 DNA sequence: TGTGCCAGCAACGCAGGGTTCCTCAATGAGCAGTTCTTC. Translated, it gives CASNAGFLNEQFF.

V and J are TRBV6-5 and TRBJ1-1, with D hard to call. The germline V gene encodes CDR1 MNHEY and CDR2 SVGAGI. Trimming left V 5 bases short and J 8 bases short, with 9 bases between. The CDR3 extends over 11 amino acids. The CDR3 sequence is CASSLLGEAFF. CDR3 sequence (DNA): TGTGCCAGCAGTCTCCTGGGCGAAGCTTTCTTT.

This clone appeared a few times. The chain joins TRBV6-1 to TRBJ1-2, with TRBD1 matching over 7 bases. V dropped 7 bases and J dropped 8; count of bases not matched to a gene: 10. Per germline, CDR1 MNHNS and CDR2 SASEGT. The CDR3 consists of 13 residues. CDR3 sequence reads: CASTPRDSWGYTF. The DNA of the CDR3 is TGTGCCAGCACACCTAGGGACAGCTGGGGCTACACCTTC.

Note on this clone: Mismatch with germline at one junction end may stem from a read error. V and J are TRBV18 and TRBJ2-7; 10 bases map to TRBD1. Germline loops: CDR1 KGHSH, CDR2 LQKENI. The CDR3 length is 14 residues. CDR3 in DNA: TGTGCCAGCACACCGGGACAGGGGACGTACGAGCAGTACTTC. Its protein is CASTPGQGTYEQYF.

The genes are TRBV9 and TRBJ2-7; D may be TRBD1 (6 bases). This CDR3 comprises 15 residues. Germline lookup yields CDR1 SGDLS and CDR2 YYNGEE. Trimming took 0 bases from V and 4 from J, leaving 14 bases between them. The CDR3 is CASSVGLWTAYEQYF. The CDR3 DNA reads TGTGCCAGCAGCGTAGGTTTGTGGACAGCGTACGAGCAGTACTTC.

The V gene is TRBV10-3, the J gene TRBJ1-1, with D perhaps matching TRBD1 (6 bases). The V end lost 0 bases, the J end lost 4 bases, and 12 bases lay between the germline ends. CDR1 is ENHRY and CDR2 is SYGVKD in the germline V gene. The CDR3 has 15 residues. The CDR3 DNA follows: TGTGCCATCAGTGAGTCGGCAGGGGAGGGCACTGAAGCTTTCTTT. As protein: CAISESAGEGTEAFF.

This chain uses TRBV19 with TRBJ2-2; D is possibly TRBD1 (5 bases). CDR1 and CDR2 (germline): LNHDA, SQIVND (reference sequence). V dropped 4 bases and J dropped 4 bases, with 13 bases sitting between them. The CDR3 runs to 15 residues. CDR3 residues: CASSNQGGITGELFF. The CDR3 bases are TGTGCCAGTAGTAACCAGGGTGGCATCACCGGGGAGCTGTTTTTT. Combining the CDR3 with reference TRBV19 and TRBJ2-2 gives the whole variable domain DGGITQSPKYLFRKEGQNVTLSCEQNLNHDAMYWYRQDPGQGLRLIYYSQIVNDFQKGDIAEGYSVSREKKESFPLTVTSAQKNPTAFYLCASSNQGGITGELFFGEGSRLTVL.

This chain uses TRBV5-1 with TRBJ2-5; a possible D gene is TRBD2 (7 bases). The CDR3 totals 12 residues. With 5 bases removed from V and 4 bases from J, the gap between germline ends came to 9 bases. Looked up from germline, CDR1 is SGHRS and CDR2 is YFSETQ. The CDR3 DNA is TGCGCCAGCAGGGGGGGGGCAGAGACCCAGTACTTC. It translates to CASRGGAETQYF.

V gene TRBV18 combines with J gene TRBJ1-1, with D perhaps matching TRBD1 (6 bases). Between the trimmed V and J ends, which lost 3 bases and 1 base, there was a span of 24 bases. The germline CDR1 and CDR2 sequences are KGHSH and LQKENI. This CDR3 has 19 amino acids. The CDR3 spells CASSPTGGISWDPNTEAFF. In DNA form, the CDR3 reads TGTGCCAGCTCACCCACGGGGGGCATTTCGTGGGATCCGAACACTGAAGCTTTCTTT.

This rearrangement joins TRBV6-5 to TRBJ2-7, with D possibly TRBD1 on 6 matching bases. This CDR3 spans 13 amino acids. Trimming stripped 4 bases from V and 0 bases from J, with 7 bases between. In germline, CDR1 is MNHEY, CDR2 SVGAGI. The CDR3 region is CASSSGVSYEQYF. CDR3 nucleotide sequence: TGTGCCAGCAGTTCAGGGGTCTCCTACGAGCAGTACTTC.

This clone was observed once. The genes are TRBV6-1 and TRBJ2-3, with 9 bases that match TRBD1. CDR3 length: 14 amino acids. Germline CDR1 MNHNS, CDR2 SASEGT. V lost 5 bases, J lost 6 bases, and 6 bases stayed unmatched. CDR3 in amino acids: CASSIQGTGDTQYF. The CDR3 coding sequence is TGTGCCAGCAGTATTCAGGGGACAGGGGATACGCAGTATTTT.

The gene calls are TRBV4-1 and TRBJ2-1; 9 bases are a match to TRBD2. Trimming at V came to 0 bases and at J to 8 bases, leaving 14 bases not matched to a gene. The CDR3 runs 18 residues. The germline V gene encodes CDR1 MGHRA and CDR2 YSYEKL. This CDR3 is CASSQEKVGGRAGDEQFF. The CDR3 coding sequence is TGCGCCAGCAGCCAAGAGAAAGTGGGCGGGAGGGCCGGAGATGAGCAGTTCTTC.

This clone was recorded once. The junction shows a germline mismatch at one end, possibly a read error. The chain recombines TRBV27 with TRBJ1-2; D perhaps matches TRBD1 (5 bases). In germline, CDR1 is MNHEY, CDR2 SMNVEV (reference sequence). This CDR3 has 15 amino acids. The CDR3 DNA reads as TGTGCCAGCAGTGATACAGGTGACTCTAACTATGTCTACACCTTC. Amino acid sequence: CASSDTGDSNYVYTF.

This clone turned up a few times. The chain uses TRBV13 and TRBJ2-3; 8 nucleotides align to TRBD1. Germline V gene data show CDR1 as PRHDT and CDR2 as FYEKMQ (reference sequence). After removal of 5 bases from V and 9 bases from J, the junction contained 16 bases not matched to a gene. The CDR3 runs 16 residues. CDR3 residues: CASSTSTGAHGWTQYF. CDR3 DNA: TGTGCCAGCAGCACATCGACAGGGGCTCATGGGTGGACGCAGTATTTT.

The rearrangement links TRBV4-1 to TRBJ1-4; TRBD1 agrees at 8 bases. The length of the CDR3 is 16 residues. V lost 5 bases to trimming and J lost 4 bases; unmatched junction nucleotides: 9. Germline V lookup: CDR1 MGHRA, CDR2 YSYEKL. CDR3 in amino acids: CASSAAGGRNNEKLFF. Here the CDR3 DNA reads TGCGCCAGCAGCGCAGCAGGGGGCAGGAATAATGAAAAACTGTTTTTT.

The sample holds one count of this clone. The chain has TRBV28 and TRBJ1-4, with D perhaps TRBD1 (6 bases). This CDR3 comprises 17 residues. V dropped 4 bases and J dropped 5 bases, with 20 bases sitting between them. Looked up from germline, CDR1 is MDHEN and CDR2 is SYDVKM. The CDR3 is CASSSIWRGDNNEKLFF. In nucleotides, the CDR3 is TGTGCCAGCAGTTCGATATGGCGGGGGGACAACAATGAAAAACTGTTTTTT.

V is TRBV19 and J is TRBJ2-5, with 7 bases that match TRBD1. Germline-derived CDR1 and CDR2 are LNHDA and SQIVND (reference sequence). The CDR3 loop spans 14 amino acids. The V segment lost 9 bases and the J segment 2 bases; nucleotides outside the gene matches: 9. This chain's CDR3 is CASSDRVLQETQYF. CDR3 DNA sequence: TGTGCCAGCTCAGACAGGGTTTTACAAGAGACCCAGTACTTC.

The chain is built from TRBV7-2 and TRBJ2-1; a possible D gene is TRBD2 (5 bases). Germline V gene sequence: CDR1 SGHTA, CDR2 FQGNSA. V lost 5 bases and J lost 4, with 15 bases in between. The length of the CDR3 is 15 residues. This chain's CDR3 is CASSPSPPGYNEQFF. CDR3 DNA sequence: TGTGCCAGCAGCCCCTCCCCACCGGGGTACAATGAGCAGTTCTTC.

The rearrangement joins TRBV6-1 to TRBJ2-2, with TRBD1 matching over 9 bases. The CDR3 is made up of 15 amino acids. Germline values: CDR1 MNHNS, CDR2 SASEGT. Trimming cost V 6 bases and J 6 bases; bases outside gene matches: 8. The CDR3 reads CASSGDRAAPGELFF. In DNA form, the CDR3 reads TGTGCCAGCAGCGGGGACAGGGCGGCCCCCGGGGAGCTGTTTTTT.

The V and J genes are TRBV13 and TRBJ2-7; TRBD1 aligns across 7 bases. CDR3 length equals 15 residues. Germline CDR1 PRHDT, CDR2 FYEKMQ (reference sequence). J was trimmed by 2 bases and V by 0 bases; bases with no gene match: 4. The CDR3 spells CASSLGRDSTYEQYF. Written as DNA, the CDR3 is TGTGCCAGCAGCTTAGGTCGGGACAGCACCTACGAGCAGTACTTC. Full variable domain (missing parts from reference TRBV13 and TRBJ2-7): AAGVIQSPRHLIKEKRETATLKCYPIPRHDTVYWYQQGPGQDPQFLISFYEKMQSDKGSIPDRFSAQQFSDYHSELNMSSLELGDSALYFCASSLGRDSTYEQYFGPGTRLTVT.

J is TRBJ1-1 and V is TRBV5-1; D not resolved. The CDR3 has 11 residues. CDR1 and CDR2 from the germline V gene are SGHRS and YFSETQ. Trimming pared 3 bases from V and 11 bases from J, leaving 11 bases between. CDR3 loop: CASSSGYLAFF. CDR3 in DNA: TGCGCCAGCAGCTCGGGTTATTTGGCTTTCTTT.